This T cell receptor beta chain was identified in a study of TIL therapy for anti-PD-1-resistant metastatic lung cancer (dated by TCRdb to the early 2020s). Background on the whole study: Tumors were harvested before any PD-1/PD-L1 blockade; patients then received nivolumab, and those progressing received lymphodepletion, expanded TIL infusion and IL-2. T cell receptor beta sequencing of tumor and peripheral blood served to follow clonotypes across the tumor, the expanded TIL product, and serial blood samples. The cohort was composed predominantly of lung adenocarcinoma, with a few EGFR-mutant and two ALK-rearranged tumors included, and half of patients were identified as current or former smokers. A median non-synonymous tumor mutation burden of approximately 1.4 mutations per megabase was determined across the cohort by whole-exome sequencing. A median age of approximately 50 years (range about 35-75) and a median tumor PD-L1 proportion score of 4.5% to 6.5% were recorded among enrolled patients. Results the study describes overall, beyond this receptor: The cohort was highly selected, including more treatment-naive, never-smoker and oncogene-addicted patients than is typical, which limits generalizability. Infused TIL clonotypes partially replaced the baseline peripheral repertoire then decayed over months, with no apparent association between persistence and response. The study protocol defined all tumor marker inferences as exploratory.

CDR1 and CDR2, looked up from the germline V gene, are SGHVS and FQNEAQ. V has 5 bases trimmed and J has 5 bases trimmed; junction bases matching no gene number 15. From cysteine to phenylalanine, the CDR3 is 17 amino acids long. Only the CDR3 DNA stays, 51 bases, in frame from base 1. Notes on this clone: The target of this receptor is not known. It has no much larger one-base neighbor in the sample; base qualities were not kept.

In light of the paper, this sample's time point label describes: pre-treatment sample, taken before nivolumab and TIL therapy. A phase I trial run at two centers enrolled adults with stage 4 NSCLC between late 2017 and early 2020. Samples came from a single-arm, open-label phase I trial of tumor-infiltrating lymphocyte therapy with nivolumab in advanced non-small cell lung cancer. Blood mononuclear cells from EDTA tubes were isolated by Ficoll gradient, snap-frozen as pellets, and DNA was extracted with a Qiagen mini-prep kit. TCR beta CDR3 regions were amplified from genomic DNA with the immunoSEQ v3 hsTCRB kit using bias-controlled multiplex PCR. The TCR libraries were sequenced on an Illumina NextSeq 500 to approximately 2.1 million read pairs for survey level or 5-6 million read pairs for deep level. Regarding the original processing steps: The immunoSEQ Analyzer software assigned V, D and J genes, filtered out non-productive sequences, and reported clonality. Repertoires were compared by productive Simpson clonality and by the Morisita overlap index of productive TRB rearrangements between infused TIL and blood. The absolute count of a clonotype in blood was estimated by multiplying the lymphocyte count by the CD3+ fraction and by the productive frequency of the clone. TCRdb's version of the immuneACCESS table is confined to in-frame rearrangements and falls short of the full clone set. An unresolved V gene accounts for under half of the shortfall where checked; the remainder is of unknown origin. From that table come the V and J calls and clone size; the DNA was used to work out D and trimming. This sample comprises 35,000 to 55,000 clones, 70% to 80% of them detected only once. Of the sample, about 15% falls within the top ten clones.

The V and J segments used are TRBV7-8 and TRBJ2-1; 7 central nucleotides agree with TRBD2. This TCR came from a man between 65 and 80 years old with non-small cell lung cancer. Source: blood, taken at baseline. Read as DNA, the sequence is TGTGCCAGCAGCGTCACGGGGGGTAGCGGAAGAAACAATGAGCAGTTCTTC. Protein translation: CASSVTGGSGRNNEQFF.